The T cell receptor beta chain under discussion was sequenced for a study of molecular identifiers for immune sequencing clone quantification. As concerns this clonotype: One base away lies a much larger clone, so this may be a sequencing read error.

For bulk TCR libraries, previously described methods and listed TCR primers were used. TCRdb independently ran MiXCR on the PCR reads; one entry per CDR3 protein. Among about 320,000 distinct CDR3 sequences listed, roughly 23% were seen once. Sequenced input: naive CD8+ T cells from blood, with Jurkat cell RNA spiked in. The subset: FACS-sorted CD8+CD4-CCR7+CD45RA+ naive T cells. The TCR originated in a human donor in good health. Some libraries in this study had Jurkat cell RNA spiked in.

For the CDR3, the DNA is TGTGCCGGCAGCCCGGGACAAGACTACGAGCAGTACTTC. It codes for CAGSPGQDYEQYF. The chain couples TRBV6-5 to TRBJ2-7, with D possibly matching TRBD1 (6 bases). This CDR3 comprises 13 residues. Germline V gives CDR1 MNHEY, CDR2 SVGAGI.